This T cell receptor (beta chain) was found in a study of T cells in localized non-small cell lung cancer. The protocol was immunoSEQ multiplex PCR, while the TCRdb copy is restricted to in-frame clones and leaves out a portion. This sample carries some 2,500 clones, approximately 26% of them seen once, and the ten largest clones take about 20%. This CDR3 is 15 amino acids long. J was trimmed by 7 bases and V by 0 bases; bases with no gene match: 8. Per germline, CDR1 SGDLS and CDR2 YYNGEE. Source: normal lung tissue next to the tumor, taken before any cancer treatment. The sequence derives from a man between 40 and 70 years old with stage II squamous cell lung carcinoma. This chain connects TRBV9 to TRBJ2-5, with 8 bases identical to TRBD2. CDR3 bases: TGTGCCAGCAGCGTAGATGCGGGGGGAGAGGGGACCCAGTACTTC. It encodes CASSVDAGGEGTQYF.